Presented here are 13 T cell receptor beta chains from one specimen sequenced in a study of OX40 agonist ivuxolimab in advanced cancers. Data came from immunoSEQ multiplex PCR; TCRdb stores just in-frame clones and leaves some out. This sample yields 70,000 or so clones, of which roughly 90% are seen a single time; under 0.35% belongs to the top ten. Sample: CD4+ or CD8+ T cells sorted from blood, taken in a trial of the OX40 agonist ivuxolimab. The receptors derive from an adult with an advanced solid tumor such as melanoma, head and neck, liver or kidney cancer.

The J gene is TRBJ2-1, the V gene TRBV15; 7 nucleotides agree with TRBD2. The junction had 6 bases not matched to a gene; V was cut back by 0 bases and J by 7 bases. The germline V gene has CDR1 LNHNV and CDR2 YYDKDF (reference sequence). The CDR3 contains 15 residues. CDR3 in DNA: TGTGCCACCAGCAGAGATCTCGCGGGGGTTAATGAGCAGTTCTTC. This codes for CATSRDLAGVNEQFF.

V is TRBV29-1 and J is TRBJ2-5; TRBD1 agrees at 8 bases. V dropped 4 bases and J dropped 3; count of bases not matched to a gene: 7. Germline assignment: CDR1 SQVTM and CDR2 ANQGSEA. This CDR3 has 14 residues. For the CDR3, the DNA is TGCAGCGTTGGGACAGGGACAGAAAAAGAGACCCAGTACTTC. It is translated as CSVGTGTEKETQYF.

CDR3: CSVVTSGRSYEQYF. The CDR3 region has the DNA TGCAGCGTTGTGACTAGCGGGAGGTCATACGAGCAGTACTTC. The rearrangement uses TRBV29-1 and TRBJ2-7, with 13 bases lining up with TRBD2. V lost 4 bases and J lost 4; bases outside the gene matches: 4. Per the germline V gene, CDR1 is SQVTM and CDR2 is ANQGSEA. This CDR3 has 14 residues.

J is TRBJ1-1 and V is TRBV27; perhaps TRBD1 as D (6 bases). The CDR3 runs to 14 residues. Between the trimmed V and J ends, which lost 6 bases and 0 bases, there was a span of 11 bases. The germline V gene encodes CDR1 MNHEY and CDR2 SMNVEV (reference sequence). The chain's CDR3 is CASRPQGMNTEAFF. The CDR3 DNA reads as TGTGCCAGCAGACCACAGGGAATGAACACTGAAGCTTTCTTT.

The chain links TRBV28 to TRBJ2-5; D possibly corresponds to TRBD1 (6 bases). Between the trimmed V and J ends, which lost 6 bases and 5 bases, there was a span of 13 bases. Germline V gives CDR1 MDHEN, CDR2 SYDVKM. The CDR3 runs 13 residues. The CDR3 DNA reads TGTGCCAGCAGGCTACAGGGTAGGGAGACCCAGTACTTC. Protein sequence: CASRLQGRETQYF.

CDR3 protein: CASRSQEGAGELFF. CDR3 bases: TGCGCCAGCAGGTCTCAAGAAGGGGCCGGGGAGCTGTTTTTT. V and J are TRBV5-1 and TRBJ2-2; D is possibly TRBD1 (5 bases). Germline V gene sequence: CDR1 SGHRS, CDR2 YFSETQ. The CDR3 has 14 amino acids. Trimming removed 5 bases at V and 6 bases at J, with 14 bases between.

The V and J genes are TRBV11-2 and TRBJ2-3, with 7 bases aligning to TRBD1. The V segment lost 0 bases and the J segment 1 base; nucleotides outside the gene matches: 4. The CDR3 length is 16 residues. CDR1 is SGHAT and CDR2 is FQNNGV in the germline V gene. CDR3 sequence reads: CASSLESDRGTDTQYF. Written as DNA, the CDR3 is TGTGCCAGCAGCTTAGAATCCGACAGGGGCACAGATACGCAGTATTTT.

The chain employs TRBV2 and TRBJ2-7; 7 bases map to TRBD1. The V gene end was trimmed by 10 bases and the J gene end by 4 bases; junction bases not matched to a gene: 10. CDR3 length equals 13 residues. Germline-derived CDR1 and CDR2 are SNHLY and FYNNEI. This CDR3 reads CATLADRYYEQYF. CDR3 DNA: TGTGCCACCCTGGCGGACAGGTATTACGAGCAGTACTTC.

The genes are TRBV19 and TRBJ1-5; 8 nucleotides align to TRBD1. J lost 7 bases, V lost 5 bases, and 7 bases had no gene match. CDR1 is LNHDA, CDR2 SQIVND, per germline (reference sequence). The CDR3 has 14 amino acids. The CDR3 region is CASSLDRVDQPQHF. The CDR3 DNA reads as TGTGCCAGTAGTCTGGACAGGGTAGACCAGCCCCAGCATTTT.

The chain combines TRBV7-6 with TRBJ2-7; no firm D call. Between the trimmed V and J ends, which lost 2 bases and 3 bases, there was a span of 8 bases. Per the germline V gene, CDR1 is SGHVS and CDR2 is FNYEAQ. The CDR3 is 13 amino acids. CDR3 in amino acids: CASSLSTLYEQYF. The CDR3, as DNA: TGTGCCAGCAGCTTATCTACCCTCTACGAGCAGTACTTC.

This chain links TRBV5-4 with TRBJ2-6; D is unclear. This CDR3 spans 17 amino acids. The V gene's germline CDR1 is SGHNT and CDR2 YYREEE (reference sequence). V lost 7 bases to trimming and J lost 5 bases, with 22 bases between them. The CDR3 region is CASHENARQSRANVLTF. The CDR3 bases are TGTGCCAGCCATGAAAACGCCAGACAAAGTCGGGCCAACGTCCTGACTTTC. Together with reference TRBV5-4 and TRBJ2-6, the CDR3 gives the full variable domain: ETGVTQSPTHLIKTRGQQVTLRCSSQSGHNTVSWYQQALGQGPQFIFQYYREEENGRGNFPPRFSGLQFPNYSSELNVNALELDDSALYLCASHENARQSRANVLTFGAGSRLTVL.

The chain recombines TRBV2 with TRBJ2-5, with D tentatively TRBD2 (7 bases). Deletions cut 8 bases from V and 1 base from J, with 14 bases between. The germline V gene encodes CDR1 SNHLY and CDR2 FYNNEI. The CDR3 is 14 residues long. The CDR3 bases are TGTGCCAGCGAGTTGGGAGGGGGCCAAGAGACCCAGTACTTC. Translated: CASELGGGQETQYF.

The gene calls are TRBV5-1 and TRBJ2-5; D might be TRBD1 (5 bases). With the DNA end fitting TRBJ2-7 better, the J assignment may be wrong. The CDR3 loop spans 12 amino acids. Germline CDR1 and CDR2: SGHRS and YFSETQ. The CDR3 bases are TGCGCCAGCAGTTCAGGGACCTACGAGCAGTACTTC. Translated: CASSSGTYEQYF.